The clone carrying this TCR beta chain was recorded many times. Its cognate antigen is unknown. The data stem from a study of T cells after yellow fever vaccination. V lost 4 bases, J lost 1 base, and 8 bases lay in between. This CDR3 is 13 amino acids long. CDR1 is SGHVS, CDR2 FQNEAQ, per germline. Generation of TCR cDNA used 5'RACE template switching (which added a universal primer site and UMIs). TCRdb called the 5' RACE reads again in MiXCR, with one record for every CDR3 protein. The sample comprises about 220,000 distinct CDR3 sequences, around 3.1% of which are singletons, and roughly 3% rests with the top ten. Notes on the study in general: On re-exposure, the response was weaker but peaked faster, at day 5 versus 15. Reappearance after the booster was seen for most primary-vaccination clones, at 95% to 98% CD4 and 80% to 90% CD8.

V is TRBV7-8 and J is TRBJ2-7; the D is unclear. The source was CD4+ T cells sorted from PBMCs, collected 10 days after the yellow fever booster vaccination. The receptor comes from a man between 18 and 29 years old who received the YFV17D yellow fever vaccine. CDR3 residues: CASSYQHSYEQYV. Here the CDR3 DNA reads TGTGCCAGCAGCTATCAACATTCCTACGAGCAGTACGTC.